A selection of T cell receptor beta chains follows, all from one sample in a study of blood T cell repertoires in COVID-19. Some clones are missing from TCRdb's copy, which holds only in-frame ones; the method was immunoSEQ multiplex PCR. The data contain 250,000 to 300,000 clones, approximately 91% of them singletons. Sequencing input: PBMCs or T cells enriched from blood (not recorded which). These receptors were obtained from a woman in her thirties or forties with acute COVID-19. The CDR3 runs from the conserved cysteine through the conserved F or W. The D gene is left open where the match is weak. Clone size is not always given. Where it is, it says once, few, many or a class for expanded clones.

size	V	D	J	DNA	CDR3
NA	TRBV4-1	NA	TRBJ2-5	TGCGCCAGCAGCCAAGGGGGCCAGCCCGGGCAGACCCAGTACTTC	CASSQGGQPGQTQYF
NA	TRBV10-3	TRBD1	TRBJ1-6	TGTGCCACCCGAGTGGGGACAGGATCACCCCTCCACTTT	CATRVGTGSPLHF
once	TRBV5-1	NA	TRBJ2-3	TGCGCCAGCAGCTTGTCCTCAATAGCGGTTAGCTATAATCCTTATAGCACAGATACGCAGTATTTT	CASSLSSIAVSYNPYSTDTQYF
NA	TRBV30	TRBD2	TRBJ2-7	TGTGCCTGGACCCAGGGACTAGGTCATTACGAGCAGTACTTC	CAWTQGLGHYEQYF
few	TRBV19	TRBD1	TRBJ2-5	TGTGCCAGTAGTATAGGTCTGACAGGGTATTCGACCCAGTACTTC	CASSIGLTGYSTQYF
NA	TRBV11-2	NA	TRBJ2-6	TGTGCCAGCAGCTCCCCCTTGGGGGCCAGAGGGGCCAACGTCCTGACTTTC	CASSSPLGARGANVLTF
NA	TRBV18	NA	TRBJ1-5	TGTGCCAGCTCACCGGGGCCTCTTAGCAATCAGCCCCAGCATTTT	CASSPGPLSNQPQHF
NA	TRBV19	NA	TRBJ1-1	TGTGCCAGTAGTATTCAGGGGTACACTGAAGCTTTCTTT	CASSIQGYTEAFF
NA	TRBV3-1/TRBV3-2	NA	TRBJ1-4	TGTGCCAGCAGCCAAGATCAGAGGGGGACGGAACTGTTTTTT	CASSQDQRGTELFF
NA	TRBV2	NA	TRBJ2-5	TGTGCCAGCAGCCGGGACAATCGAGGGACCCAGTACTTC	CASSRDNRGTQYF
NA	TRBV19	TRBD2	TRBJ2-1	TGTGCCAGTAGTAGGGGACTAGCGGGAGGGAGGGGGGATTCCAATGAGCAGTTCTTC	CASSRGLAGGRGDSNEQFF
NA	TRBV4-1	NA	TRBJ1-4	TGCGCCAGCAGCGGACGATTGGGGACAAACCTTGAAAAACTGTTTTTT	CASSGRLGTNLEKLFF
NA	TRBV29-1	TRBD2	TRBJ2-5	TGCAGCGTTTCGACTAGCGCGCGGGAGACCCAGTACTTC	CSVSTSARETQYF
once	TRBV25-1	NA	TRBJ1-2	TGTGCCAGCAGTGATGACACGTACTATGGCTACACCTTC	CASSDDTYYGYTF
NA	TRBV5-6	NA	TRBJ2-3	TGTGCCAGCAGCCTGGGACCTATGCGGGTCGGAACAGATACGCAGTATTTT	CASSLGPMRVGTDTQYF
NA	TRBV5-1	NA	TRBJ2-5	TGCGCCAGCAGCTTGGGAGGAGGGCAAGAGACCCAGTACTTC	CASSLGGGQETQYF
NA	TRBV9	TRBD2	TRBJ2-3	TGTGCCAGCAGCGTAGAAGCGGGGGGGACAGATACGCAGTATTTT	CASSVEAGGTDTQYF
NA	TRBV5-4	NA	TRBJ1-2	TGTGCCAGCAAAGGCGGGGGTCACGGCTACACCTTC	CASKGGGHGYTF
once	TRBV18	TRBD2	TRBJ2-7	TGTGCCAGCTCACCCTCGGGACTAGCGGCCTACGAGCAGTACTTC	CASSPSGLAAYEQYF
NA	TRBV5-1	TRBD1	TRBJ1-2	TGCGCCAGCAGCCCGGGACAGGGAGGAGAGAACTATGGCTACACCTTC	CASSPGQGGENYGYTF
once	TRBV9	NA	TRBJ1-6	TGTGCCAGCAGCGTAGCTTTGAGTGATTCACCCCTCCACTTT	CASSVALSDSPLHF
NA	TRBV10-1	TRBD2	TRBJ2-7	TGCGCCAGCAGGGGGGGGAGGACTAGTATAAAGGTATGGAGCTACGAGCAGTACTTC	CASRGGRTSIKVWSYEQYF
NA	TRBV5-4	TRBD2	TRBJ2-2	TGTGCCAGCAGCCCGGGGGGGCCCACCGGGGAGCTGTTTTTT	CASSPGGPTGELFF
NA	TRBV5-1	NA	TRBJ2-7	TGCGCCAGCAGCTTGGGCGGTCCCTACGAGCAGTACTTC	CASSLGGPYEQYF
NA	TRBV5-1	NA	TRBJ1-1	TGCGCCAGCAGCTTCGTCCAGGGATTTGAGGCTTTCTTT	CASSFVQGFEAFF
NA	TRBV29-1	NA	TRBJ1-6	TGCAGCGTTCGGTCTACCTATAATTCACCCCTCCACTTT	CSVRSTYNSPLHF
NA	TRBV7-3	NA	TRBJ2-5	TGTGCCAGCAGCTTAAAAGCCCTAGAGACCCAGTACTTC	CASSLKALETQYF
NA	TRBV30	NA	TRBJ1-2	TGTGCCTGGAGTGTTGGCACAGGGAGTGGCTACACCTTC	CAWSVGTGSGYTF
NA	TRBV7-9	TRBD2	TRBJ2-5	TGTGCCAGCAGCTTAGATGCGGGAGTCGGGAAGACCCAGTACTTC	CASSLDAGVGKTQYF
once	TRBV28	TRBD1	TRBJ2-1	TGTGCCAGCAGTAAGGCCGGGACAGGGGGCGAGTTCTTC	CASSKAGTGGEFF
NA	TRBV5-1	TRBD1	TRBJ2-1	TGCGCCAGCAGCCTAGGGCCCCAGGGGGCAAGCAATGAGCAGTTCTTC	CASSLGPQGASNEQFF
NA	TRBV20-1	NA	TRBJ2-5	TGCAGTGCTCTCAGTCAAGAGACCCAGTACTTC	CSALSQETQYF
NA	TRBV5-1	NA	TRBJ1-4	TGCGCCAGCACCCCGGGGGGGCGTAATGAAAAACTGTTTTTT	CASTPGGRNEKLFF
NA	TRBV3-1/TRBV3-2	NA	TRBJ1-4	TGTGCCAGCAGCCAAGCGGTAACTGAAAAACTGTTTTTT	CASSQAVTEKLFF
NA	TRBV6-2/TRBV6-3	TRBD2	TRBJ2-3	TGTGCCAGCAGTTACGTGCTAGCGGGAGTAGATACGCAGTATTTT	CASSYVLAGVDTQYF
NA	TRBV11-2	NA	TRBJ2-4	TGTGCCAGCAGCGGGGGGAAGGCCAAAAACATTCAGTACTTC	CASSGGKAKNIQYF
NA	TRBV10-3	TRBD1	TRBJ2-3	TGTGCCATCAGTCCCTCGGGACAGGGAATTGTAGATACGCAGTATTTT	CAISPSGQGIVDTQYF
NA	TRBV2	TRBD1	TRBJ2-7	TGTGCCAGCAAGACAGGGGTCCCCCACGAGCAGTACTTC	CASKTGVPHEQYF
NA	TRBV19	TRBD1	TRBJ2-7	TGTGCCAGTAGCCCGTCCCCTCGACAGGGTATTAACGAGCAGTACTTC	CASSPSPRQGINEQYF
few	TRBV10-3	NA	TRBJ1-2	TGTGCCATCAGTGAGGGGCAAGGAGGTGCCTATGGCTACACCTTC	CAISEGQGGAYGYTF
NA	TRBV5-1	TRBD2	TRBJ2-1	TGCGCCAGCAGCCCGCTAGCGGGAGGGGAAACAAATGAGCAGTTCTTC	CASSPLAGGETNEQFF